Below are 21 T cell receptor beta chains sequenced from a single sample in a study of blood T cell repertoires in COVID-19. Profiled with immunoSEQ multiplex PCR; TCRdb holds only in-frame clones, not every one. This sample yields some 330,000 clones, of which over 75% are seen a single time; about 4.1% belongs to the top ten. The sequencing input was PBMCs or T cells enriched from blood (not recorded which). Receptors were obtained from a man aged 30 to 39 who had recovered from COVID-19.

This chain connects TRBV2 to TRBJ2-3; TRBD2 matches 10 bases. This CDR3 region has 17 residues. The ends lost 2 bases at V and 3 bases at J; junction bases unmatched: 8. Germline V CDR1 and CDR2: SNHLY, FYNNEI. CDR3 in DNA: TGTGCCAGCAGTGAAAGCGGGAGGGCTTTCAATACAGATACGCAGTATTTT. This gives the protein CASSESGRAFNTDTQYF.

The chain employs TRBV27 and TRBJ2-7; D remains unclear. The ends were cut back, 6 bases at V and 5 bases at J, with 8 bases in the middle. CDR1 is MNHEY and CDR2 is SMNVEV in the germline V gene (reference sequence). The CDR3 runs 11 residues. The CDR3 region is CASRLRDEQYF. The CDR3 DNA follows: TGTGCCAGCAGATTACGGGACGAGCAGTACTTC.

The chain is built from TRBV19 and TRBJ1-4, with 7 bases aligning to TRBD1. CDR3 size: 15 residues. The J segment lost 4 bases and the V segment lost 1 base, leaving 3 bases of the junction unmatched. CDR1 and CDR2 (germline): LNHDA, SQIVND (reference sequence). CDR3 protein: CASSIVGTDNEKLFF. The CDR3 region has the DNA TGTGCCAGTAGTATAGTTGGGACAGATAATGAAAAACTGTTTTTT.

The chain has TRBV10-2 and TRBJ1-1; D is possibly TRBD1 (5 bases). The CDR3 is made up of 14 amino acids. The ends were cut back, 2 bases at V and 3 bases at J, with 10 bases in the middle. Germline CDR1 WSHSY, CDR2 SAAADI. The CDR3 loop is CASSESREDTEAFF. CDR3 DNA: TGCGCCAGCAGTGAGAGCAGGGAGGACACTGAAGCTTTCTTT.

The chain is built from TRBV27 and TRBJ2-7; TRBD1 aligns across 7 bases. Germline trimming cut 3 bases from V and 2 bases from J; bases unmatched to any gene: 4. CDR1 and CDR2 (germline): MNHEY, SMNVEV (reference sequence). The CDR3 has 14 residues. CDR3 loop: CASSFSGTAYEQYF. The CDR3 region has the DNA TGTGCCAGCAGTTTCTCCGGGACAGCCTACGAGCAGTACTTC.

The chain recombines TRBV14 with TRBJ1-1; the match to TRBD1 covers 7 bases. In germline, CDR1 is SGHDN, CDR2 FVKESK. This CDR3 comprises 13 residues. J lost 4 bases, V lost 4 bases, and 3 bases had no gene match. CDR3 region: CASSPPGGTEAFF. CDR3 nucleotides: TGTGCCAGCAGCCCCCCAGGGGGCACTGAAGCTTTCTTT.

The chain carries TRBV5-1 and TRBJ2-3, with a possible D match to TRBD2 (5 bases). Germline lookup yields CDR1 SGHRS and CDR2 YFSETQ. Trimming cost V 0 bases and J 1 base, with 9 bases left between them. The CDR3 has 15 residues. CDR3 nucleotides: TGCGCCAGCAGCTTGGAAAGGGAGCGCACAGATACGCAGTATTTT. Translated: CASSLERERTDTQYF. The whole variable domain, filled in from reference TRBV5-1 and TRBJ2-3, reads KAGVTQTPRYLIKTRGQQVTLSCSPISGHRSVSWYQQTPGQGLQFLFEYFSETQRNKGNFPGRFSGRQFSNSRSEMNVSTLELGDSALYLCASSLERERTDTQYFGPGTRLTVL.

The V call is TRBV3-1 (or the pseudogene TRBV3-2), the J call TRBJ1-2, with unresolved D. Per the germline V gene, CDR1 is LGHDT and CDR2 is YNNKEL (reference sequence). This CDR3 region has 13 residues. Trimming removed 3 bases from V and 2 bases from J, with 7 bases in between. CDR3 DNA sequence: TGTGCCAGCAGCCACCCGGAGAACTATGGCTACACCTTC. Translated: CASSHPENYGYTF.

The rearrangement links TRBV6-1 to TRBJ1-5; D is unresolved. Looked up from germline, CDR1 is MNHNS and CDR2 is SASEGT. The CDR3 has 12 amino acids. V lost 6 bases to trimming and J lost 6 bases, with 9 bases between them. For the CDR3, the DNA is TGTGCCAGCAGCCTGGGCCTTCAGCCCCAGCATTTT. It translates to CASSLGLQPQHF.

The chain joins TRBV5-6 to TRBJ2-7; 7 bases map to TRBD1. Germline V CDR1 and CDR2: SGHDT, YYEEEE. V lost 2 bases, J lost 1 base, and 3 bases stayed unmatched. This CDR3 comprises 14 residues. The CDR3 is CASSLWDSSYEQYF. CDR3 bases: TGTGCCAGCAGCTTATGGGACAGTTCCTACGAGCAGTACTTC.

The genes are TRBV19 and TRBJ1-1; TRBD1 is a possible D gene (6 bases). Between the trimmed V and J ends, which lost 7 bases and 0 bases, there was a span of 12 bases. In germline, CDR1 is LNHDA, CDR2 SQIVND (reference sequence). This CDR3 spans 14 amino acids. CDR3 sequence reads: CASTRTAMNTEAFF. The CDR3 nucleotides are TGTGCCAGTACAAGGACAGCAATGAACACTGAAGCTTTCTTT.

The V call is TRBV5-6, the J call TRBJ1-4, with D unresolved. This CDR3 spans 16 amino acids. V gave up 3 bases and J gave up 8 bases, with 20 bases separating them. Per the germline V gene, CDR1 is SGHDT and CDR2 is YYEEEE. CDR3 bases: TGTGCCAGCAGCTCCCGGGGTACTTTTCCGAAAGAAAAACTGTTTTTT. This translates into CASSSRGTFPKEKLFF.

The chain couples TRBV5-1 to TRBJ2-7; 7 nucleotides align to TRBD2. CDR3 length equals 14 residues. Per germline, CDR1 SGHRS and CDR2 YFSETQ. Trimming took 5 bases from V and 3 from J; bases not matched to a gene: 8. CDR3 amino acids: CASRMTGGSYEQYF. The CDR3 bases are TGCGCCAGCAGGATGACTGGCGGGAGCTACGAGCAGTACTTC.

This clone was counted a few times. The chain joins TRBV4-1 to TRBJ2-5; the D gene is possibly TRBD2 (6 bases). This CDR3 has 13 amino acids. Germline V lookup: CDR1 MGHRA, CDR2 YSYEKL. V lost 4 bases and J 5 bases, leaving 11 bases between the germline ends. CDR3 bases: TGCGCCAGCAGCCGACTAGTCGGGGAGACCCAGTACTTC. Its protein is CASSRLVGETQYF.

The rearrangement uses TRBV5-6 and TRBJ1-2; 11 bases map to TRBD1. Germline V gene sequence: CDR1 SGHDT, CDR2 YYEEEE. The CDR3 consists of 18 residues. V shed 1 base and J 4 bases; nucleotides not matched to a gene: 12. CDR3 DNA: TGTGCCAGCAGCTTGTCTGGACAGGGGGCCTGGCGGGCCTATGGCTACACCTTC. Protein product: CASSLSGQGAWRAYGYTF.

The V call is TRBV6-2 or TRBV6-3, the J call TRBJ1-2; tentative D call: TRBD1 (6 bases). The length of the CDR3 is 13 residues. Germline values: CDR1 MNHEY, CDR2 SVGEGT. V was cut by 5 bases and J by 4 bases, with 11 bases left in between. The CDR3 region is CASSQAGAYGYTF. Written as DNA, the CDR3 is TGTGCCAGCAGTCAAGCAGGGGCCTATGGCTACACCTTC.

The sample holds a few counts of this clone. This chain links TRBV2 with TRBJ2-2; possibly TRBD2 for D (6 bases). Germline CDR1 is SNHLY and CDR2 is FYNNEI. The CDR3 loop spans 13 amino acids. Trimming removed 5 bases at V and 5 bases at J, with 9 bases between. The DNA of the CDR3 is TGTGCCAGCAGTCCCCGGGAGACCGGGGAGCTGTTTTTT. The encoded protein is CASSPRETGELFF.

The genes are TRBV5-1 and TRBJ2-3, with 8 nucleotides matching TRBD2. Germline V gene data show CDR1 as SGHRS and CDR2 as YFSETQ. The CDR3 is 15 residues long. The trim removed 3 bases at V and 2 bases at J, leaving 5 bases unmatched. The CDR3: CASSYSGEDTDTQYF. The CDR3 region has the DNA TGCGCCAGCAGCTATAGCGGGGAAGACACAGATACGCAGTATTTT.

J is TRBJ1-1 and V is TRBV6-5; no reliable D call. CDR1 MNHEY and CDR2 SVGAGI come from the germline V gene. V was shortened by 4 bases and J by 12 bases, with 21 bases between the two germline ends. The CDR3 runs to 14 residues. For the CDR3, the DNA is TGTGCCAGCAGTTCCCGGGCTCCGGCGGAGGGTCCTTTCTTT. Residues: CASSSRAPAEGPFF.

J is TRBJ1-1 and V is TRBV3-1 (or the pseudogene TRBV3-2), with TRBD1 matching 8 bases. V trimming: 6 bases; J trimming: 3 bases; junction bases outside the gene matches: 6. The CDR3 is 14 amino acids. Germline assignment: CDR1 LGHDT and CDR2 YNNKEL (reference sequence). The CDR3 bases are TGTGCCAGCAGGGGGACAGGAGGGGACACTGAAGCTTTCTTT. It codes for CASRGTGGDTEAFF.

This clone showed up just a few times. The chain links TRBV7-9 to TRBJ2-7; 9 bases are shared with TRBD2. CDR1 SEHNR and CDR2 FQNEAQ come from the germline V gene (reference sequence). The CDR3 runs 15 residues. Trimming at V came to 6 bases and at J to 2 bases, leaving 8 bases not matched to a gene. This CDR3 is CASRPGTSQTYEQYF. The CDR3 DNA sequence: TGTGCCAGCAGACCCGGGACTAGCCAAACCTACGAGCAGTACTTC.